The TCR beta chain under discussion was sequenced for a study of early T cells in non-severe SARS-CoV-2 infection. Unique molecular identifiers were added to individual cDNA molecules. TCRdb independently ran MiXCR on the 5' RACE reads; one entry per CDR3 protein. This sample has about 80,000 distinct CDR3 sequences; 13% to 15% occur once, and the top ten carry over 9.5%. This clonotype has a handful of counts. Mismatch with germline at one junction end may stem from a read error. Germline values: CDR1 DFQATT, CDR2 SNEGSKA (reference sequence). CDR3 size: 15 residues. This receptor was identified in an adult who was a healthcare worker with PCR-confirmed SARS-CoV-2 infection or an uninfected control (not recorded which). The sequenced material came from whole blood. The chain links TRBV20-1 to TRBJ2-3; D unresolved. CDR3 protein: CSAGDNWIRTDTQYF. CDR3 nucleotide sequence: TGCAGTGCTGGAGATAACTGGATCCGCACAGATACGCAGTATTTT.